The rows below give T cell receptor beta chains drawn from one sample of a study of blood T cell repertoires in COVID-19. The data were produced by immunoSEQ multiplex PCR, yet TCRdb's version contains in-frame clones alone and is incomplete. The table records 150,000 to 200,000 clones, roughly four fifths of them present only once. Sequences were obtained from peripheral blood. Receptors were obtained from a man between 65 and 85 years old who had recovered from COVID-19. Each CDR3 is given with its conserved first and last residue. A D gene is named only where the DNA matches it firmly. Some rows have no size entry. The others give once, few or many, or a class for an expanded clone.

j_call: TRBJ2-7
clone_size: few
v_call: TRBV5-1
d_call: TRBD2
cdr3_nt: TGCGCCAGCAGCCCAGCGGGGCACAGCTCCTACGAGCAGTACTTC
cdr3_aa: CASSPAGHSSYEQYF

j_call: TRBJ2-1
clone_size: few
v_call: TRBV7-9
d_call: TRBD2
cdr3_nt: TGTGCCAGCAGCTTAGTTAGGACTAGCGGGAGCTTGACGCACACACGCCAGTTCTTC
cdr3_aa: CASSLVRTSGSLTHTRQFF

j_call: TRBJ2-5
clone_size: -
v_call: TRBV3-1/TRBV3-2
d_call: -
cdr3_nt: TGTGCCAGCAGCCAAGCTCGCCAGGATCAGACCCAGTACTTC
cdr3_aa: CASSQARQDQTQYF

j_call: TRBJ2-5
clone_size: -
v_call: TRBV5-4
d_call: TRBD1
cdr3_nt: TGTGCCAGCAGCCTCTCAGGGGGCCAAGAGACCCAGTACTTC
cdr3_aa: CASSLSGGQETQYF

j_call: TRBJ2-3
clone_size: -
v_call: TRBV11-2
d_call: -
cdr3_nt: TGTGCCAGCAGCTCCTACACAGATACGCAGTATTTT
cdr3_aa: CASSSYTDTQYF

j_call: TRBJ1-6
clone_size: -
v_call: TRBV19
d_call: -
cdr3_nt: TGTGCCAGTAGTATCAGGGTCATAAGCTCCTATAATTCACCCCTCCACTTT
cdr3_aa: CASSIRVISSYNSPLHF

j_call: TRBJ2-5
clone_size: -
v_call: TRBV5-1
d_call: -
cdr3_nt: TGCGCCAGCAGCTTGGTGCAGGGACAAGAGACCCAGTACTTC
cdr3_aa: CASSLVQGQETQYF

j_call: TRBJ1-5
clone_size: -
v_call: TRBV19
d_call: TRBD1
cdr3_nt: TGTGCCAGTAGTATAGGGAGACAGACAGGGCGTATCAGCAATCAGCCCCAGCATTTT
cdr3_aa: CASSIGRQTGRISNQPQHF

j_call: TRBJ1-5
clone_size: -
v_call: TRBV28
d_call: -
cdr3_nt: TGTGCCAGCAGCTTAGTAACAGGATACAATCAGCCCCAGCATTTT
cdr3_aa: CASSLVTGYNQPQHF

j_call: TRBJ2-3
clone_size: once
v_call: TRBV5-1
d_call: TRBD2
cdr3_nt: TGCGCCAGCAGCTTAGCGGGAGTGGTAGATACGCAGTATTTT
cdr3_aa: CASSLAGVVDTQYF

j_call: TRBJ1-5
clone_size: -
v_call: TRBV6-5
d_call: -
cdr3_nt: TGTGCCAGCAGTTACTCGGAGGGAGGGGACCCCCAGCATTTT
cdr3_aa: CASSYSEGGDPQHF

j_call: TRBJ2-1
clone_size: -
v_call: TRBV7-9
d_call: TRBD2
cdr3_nt: TGTGCCAGCAGCTTCGGCCTAGCGGACTCGGATGAGCAGTTCTTC
cdr3_aa: CASSFGLADSDEQFF

j_call: TRBJ2-7
clone_size: -
v_call: TRBV7-6
d_call: -
cdr3_nt: TGTGCCAGCAGCTTAGGTGGGAGCGTGGGAAACGAGCAGTACTTC
cdr3_aa: CASSLGGSVGNEQYF

j_call: TRBJ2-2
clone_size: -
v_call: TRBV7-3
d_call: TRBD1
cdr3_nt: TGTGCCAGCAGCCATTTAGGGACAGGGAAGCGCACCGGGGAGCTGTTTTTT
cdr3_aa: CASSHLGTGKRTGELFF

j_call: TRBJ2-1
clone_size: -
v_call: TRBV19
d_call: TRBD2
cdr3_nt: TGTGCCAGTAGTACCGACCCCCTAGCGGGAGGTTATAATGAGCAGTTCTTC
cdr3_aa: CASSTDPLAGGYNEQFF

j_call: TRBJ2-1
clone_size: -
v_call: TRBV6-5
d_call: -
cdr3_nt: TGTGCCAGCACCAAGGGCGGGATCTCCTACAATGAGCAGTTCTTC
cdr3_aa: CASTKGGISYNEQFF

j_call: TRBJ2-7
clone_size: -
v_call: TRBV2
d_call: TRBD2
cdr3_nt: TGTGCCAGCAGTACGACTAGCGGAAGATACGAGCAGTACTTC
cdr3_aa: CASSTTSGRYEQYF

j_call: TRBJ1-1
clone_size: -
v_call: TRBV9
d_call: -
cdr3_nt: TGTGCCAGCAGCGTAGAGGAGTACATGAACACTGAAGCTTTCTTT
cdr3_aa: CASSVEEYMNTEAFF

j_call: TRBJ1-3
clone_size: -
v_call: TRBV4-1
d_call: -
cdr3_nt: TGCGCCAGCAGCCAAGCTTTCCAGGGCCCTGGAAACACCATATATTTT
cdr3_aa: CASSQAFQGPGNTIYF

j_call: TRBJ2-7
clone_size: -
v_call: TRBV3-1/TRBV3-2
d_call: TRBD2
cdr3_nt: TGTGCCAGCAGCCCTACCCAGGCGGGAGGCTCCTACGAGCAGTACTTC
cdr3_aa: CASSPTQAGGSYEQYF

j_call: TRBJ2-5
clone_size: -
v_call: TRBV28
d_call: TRBD2
cdr3_nt: TGTGCCAGCAGTCGCAACCCCAAGACTAGCCTCCAAGAGACCCAGTACTTC
cdr3_aa: CASSRNPKTSLQETQYF

j_call: TRBJ2-3
clone_size: -
v_call: TRBV2
d_call: TRBD2
cdr3_nt: TGTGCCAGCAGTCCGGGACTAGCGGGAGTTGATACGCAGTATTTT
cdr3_aa: CASSPGLAGVDTQYF

j_call: TRBJ2-5
clone_size: -
v_call: TRBV7-2
d_call: -
cdr3_nt: TGTGCCAGCAGCTACGGTGGAACGAGGACAAGAGAGACCCAGTACTTC
cdr3_aa: CASSYGGTRTRETQYF

j_call: TRBJ1-5
clone_size: -
v_call: TRBV15
d_call: -
cdr3_nt: TGTGCCACCACCATGGGCAGGGGAAGCAATCAGCCCCAGCATTTT
cdr3_aa: CATTMGRGSNQPQHF

j_call: TRBJ2-5
clone_size: -
v_call: TRBV10-3
d_call: TRBD2
cdr3_nt: TGTGCCATCAGGAACCCTAGCGGGGGAGTGTACTTC
cdr3_aa: CAIRNPSGGVYF

j_call: TRBJ2-2
clone_size: -
v_call: TRBV6-5
d_call: -
cdr3_nt: TGTGCCAGTCGAAGGGGCTACACCGGGGAGCTGTTTTTT
cdr3_aa: CASRRGYTGELFF

j_call: TRBJ2-2
clone_size: once
v_call: TRBV5-4
d_call: TRBD2
cdr3_nt: TGTGCCAGCAGCTTGGCTGGACTAGCGGGGTTAAACGGGGAGCTGTTTTTT
cdr3_aa: CASSLAGLAGLNGELFF

j_call: TRBJ2-2
clone_size: once
v_call: TRBV27
d_call: -
cdr3_nt: TGTGCCAGCAGTTTTACGGGGAAATCGGGGGAGCTGTTTTTT
cdr3_aa: CASSFTGKSGELFF

j_call: TRBJ2-7
clone_size: -
v_call: TRBV6-1
d_call: TRBD1
cdr3_nt: TGTGCCAGCAGTGAGCCGGGACAGTCCGTCGCCGAGCAGTACTTC
cdr3_aa: CASSEPGQSVAEQYF

j_call: TRBJ2-7
clone_size: -
v_call: TRBV7-8
d_call: TRBD2
cdr3_nt: TGTGCCAGCAGCTTAGGGGGGGGATTCAGCTACGAGCAGTACTTC
cdr3_aa: CASSLGGGFSYEQYF

j_call: TRBJ2-5
clone_size: -
v_call: TRBV29-1
d_call: -
cdr3_nt: TGCAGCGTTGAAGATCAGGGCAGGGGGAGGGAGACCCAGTACTTC
cdr3_aa: CSVEDQGRGRETQYF

j_call: TRBJ1-5
clone_size: once
v_call: TRBV6-4
d_call: TRBD1
cdr3_nt: TGTGCCAGCAGGTCCGGGACAGGGTCCTATAGCAATCAGCCCCAGCATTTT
cdr3_aa: CASRSGTGSYSNQPQHF

j_call: TRBJ1-1
clone_size: -
v_call: TRBV27
d_call: -
cdr3_nt: TGTGCCAGCAGTTGGGGCGGACCGAACACTGAAGCTTTCTTT
cdr3_aa: CASSWGGPNTEAFF

j_call: TRBJ2-5
clone_size: -
v_call: TRBV2
d_call: TRBD2
cdr3_nt: TGTGCCAGCAGTGATCGGGCTAGCGGGAGTTTTGTAACCCAGTACTTC
cdr3_aa: CASSDRASGSFVTQYF

j_call: TRBJ1-2
clone_size: few
v_call: TRBV7-9
d_call: -
cdr3_nt: TGTGCCAGCAGCTTACAGGGCGGTGACGGCTACACCTTC
cdr3_aa: CASSLQGGDGYTF

j_call: TRBJ1-1
clone_size: -
v_call: TRBV19
d_call: -
cdr3_nt: TGTGCCAGTAACGACCCGGGAGCAAAGAACACTGAAGCTTTCTTT
cdr3_aa: CASNDPGAKNTEAFF

j_call: TRBJ1-1
clone_size: once
v_call: TRBV2
d_call: TRBD1
cdr3_nt: TGTGCCAGCGGTGAGATCCGGGACAGAGATGAAGCTTTCTTT
cdr3_aa: CASGEIRDRDEAFF

j_call: TRBJ2-5
clone_size: once
v_call: TRBV19
d_call: -
cdr3_nt: TGTGCCAGTAGTATAGTTGGAACTATACAAGAGACCCAGTACTTC
cdr3_aa: CASSIVGTIQETQYF

j_call: TRBJ1-5
clone_size: -
v_call: TRBV3-1/TRBV3-2
d_call: -
cdr3_nt: TGTGCCAGCAGCCCGGACACCACTAGCAATCAGCCCCAGCATTTT
cdr3_aa: CASSPDTTSNQPQHF